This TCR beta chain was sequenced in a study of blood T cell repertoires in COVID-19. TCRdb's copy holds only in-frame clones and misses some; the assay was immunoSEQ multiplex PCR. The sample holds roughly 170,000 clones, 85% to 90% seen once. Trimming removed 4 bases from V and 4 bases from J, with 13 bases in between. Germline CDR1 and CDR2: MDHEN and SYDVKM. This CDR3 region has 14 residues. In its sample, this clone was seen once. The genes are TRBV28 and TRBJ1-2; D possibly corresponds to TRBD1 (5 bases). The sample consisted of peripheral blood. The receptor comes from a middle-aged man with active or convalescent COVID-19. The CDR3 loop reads CASSSTDRGYGYTF. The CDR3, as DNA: TGTGCCAGCAGTTCCACAGACAGAGGCTATGGCTACACCTTC.